These 5 T cell receptor beta chains share one sample of origin, sequenced in a study of T cell changes during pregnancy in multiple sclerosis. Clones were read by immunoSEQ multiplex PCR, and TCRdb kept only the in-frame ones, dropping some. The sample carries some 57,000 clones, approximately 90% recorded once. Sequenced material: peripheral blood, taken in the first trimester of pregnancy. These receptors originate from a female donor in good health, enrolled as a control in a pregnancy study.

V usage is TRBV11-3 and J usage is TRBJ2-1; 8 bases agree with TRBD2. The CDR3 extends over 15 amino acids. CDR1 and CDR2 (germline): SGHNT, YENEEA. The junction had 4 bases not matched to a gene; V was cut back by 2 bases and J by 4 bases. CDR3: CASSLQAGAYNEQFF. CDR3 nucleotide sequence: TGTGCCAGCAGCTTACAAGCGGGGGCTTACAATGAGCAGTTCTTC.

The chain employs TRBV6-1 and TRBJ2-1; 13 nucleotides align to TRBD2. Per germline, CDR1 MNHNS and CDR2 SASEGT. V dropped 4 bases and J dropped 6; count of bases not matched to a gene: 3. The CDR3 contains 15 residues. Here the CDR3 DNA reads TGTGCCAGCAGTGGGACTAGCGGGGGTGTCAATGAGCAGTTCTTC. Its translation: CASSGTSGGVNEQFF.

The chain employs TRBV18 and TRBJ2-1, with D possibly being TRBD1 (5 bases). Trimming cost V 1 base and J 6 bases, with 7 bases left between them. This CDR3 is built from 13 residues. Germline loops: CDR1 KGHSH, CDR2 LQKENI. The CDR3 nucleotides read TGTGCCAGCTCACCACAGGGGTTCAATGAGCAGTTCTTC. This gives the protein CASSPQGFNEQFF.

This clone occurred a few times. V usage is TRBV10-3 and J usage is TRBJ1-3, with D hard to call. V lost 3 bases and J 2 bases, leaving 8 bases between the germline ends. The germline V gene encodes CDR1 ENHRY and CDR2 SYGVKD. The CDR3 totals 14 residues. The CDR3 DNA is TGTGCCATCAGTGAAGTGCAGGCTGGAAACACCATATATTTT. Residues: CAISEVQAGNTIYF.

The chain has TRBV6-5 and TRBJ1-2; the D is unclear. Trimming took 6 bases from V and 4 from J, leaving 18 bases between them. CDR1 and CDR2 (germline): MNHEY, SVGAGI. CDR3 size: 15 residues. CDR3 amino acids: CASRIGGPAGYGYTF. CDR3 sequence (DNA): TGTGCCAGCAGAATCGGAGGGCCGGCGGGCTATGGCTACACCTTC.